One and the same sample provided the 15 T cell receptor beta chains below, sequenced in a study of blood T cell repertoires in COVID-19. Generated by immunoSEQ multiplex PCR, the TCRdb table keeps only in-frame clones and is missing some. Of 55,000 or so clones listed, approximately 80% are singletons. The sample was peripheral blood. All receptors derive from a man aged 25 to 45 with COVID-19, enrolled during active disease.

The chain is built from TRBV5-4 and TRBJ2-1; perhaps TRBD2 as D (6 bases). Trimming shortened V by 5 bases and J by 9 bases, and 15 bases separated the two germline ends. Germline assignment: CDR1 SGHNT and CDR2 YYREEE (reference sequence). CDR3 length equals 13 residues. In nucleotides, the CDR3 is TGTGCCAGCAGTGGGAGGCGGGACGGTGAGCAGTTCTTC. The encoded protein is CASSGRRDGEQFF.

V usage is TRBV14 and J usage is TRBJ2-1, with 10 bases identical to TRBD2. Germline V lookup: CDR1 SGHDN, CDR2 FVKESK. There are 17 residues in the CDR3. Trimming at V came to 3 bases and at J to 9 bases, leaving 14 bases not matched to a gene. The CDR3 loop is CASSQFLAGVTGTEQFF. For the CDR3, the DNA is TGTGCCAGCAGCCAGTTTCTAGCGGGAGTTACGGGTACTGAGCAGTTCTTC.

V gene TRBV2 combines with J gene TRBJ1-5; no clear D gene. The CDR3 contains 15 residues. The V and J ends lost 4 bases and 0 bases respectively, with 10 bases between them. Germline values: CDR1 SNHLY, CDR2 FYNNEI. In DNA, the CDR3 is TGTGCCAGCAGTGCGACGGGAGATAGCAATCAGCCCCAGCATTTT. It specifies CASSATGDSNQPQHF.

The chain uses TRBV5-4 and TRBJ2-7; 8 bases line up with TRBD1. The CDR3 runs 14 residues. Germline V gene lookup returns CDR1 SGHNT and CDR2 YYREEE (reference sequence). Trimming at V came to 4 bases and at J to 4 bases, leaving 7 bases not matched to a gene. The CDR3 region has the DNA TGTGCCAGCAGCCCCCGGGACAGGCAATACGAGCAGTACTTC. Its translation is CASSPRDRQYEQYF.

The chain combines TRBV6-5 with TRBJ1-3, with D uncertain. This CDR3 is 14 amino acids long. V shed 2 bases and J shed 0 bases, with 5 bases lying between them. CDR1 is MNHEY and CDR2 is SVGAGI in the germline V gene. The CDR3 loop reads CASSYRSSGNTIYF. In DNA form, the CDR3 reads TGTGCCAGCAGTTACAGGAGCTCTGGAAACACCATATATTTT.

The V gene is TRBV11-3, the J gene TRBJ2-5, with TRBD2 matching 7 bases. CDR3 length equals 14 residues. V lost 6 bases to trimming and J lost 0 bases; unmatched junction nucleotides: 4. Germline V gives CDR1 SGHNT, CDR2 YENEEA. CDR3 DNA sequence: TGTGCCAGCAGGGGAGGGTCAGACCAAGAGACCCAGTACTTC. Translating it yields CASRGGSDQETQYF.

The rearrangement joins TRBV28 to TRBJ1-2, with 7 nucleotides matching TRBD1. With 3 bases clipped from V and 8 bases from J, the junction kept 6 bases outside the gene matches. Germline-derived CDR1 and CDR2 are MDHEN and SYDVKM. This CDR3 has 13 residues. Written as DNA, the CDR3 is TGTGCCAGCAGTTTGGAGGGGGCTGGGGGCTACACCTTC. Translation gives CASSLEGAGGYTF.

The genes are TRBV28 and TRBJ2-1; 9 nucleotides line up with TRBD2. The CDR3 has 14 residues. The V and J ends lost 3 bases and 6 bases, in that order; junction bases with no gene match: 3. CDR1 and CDR2 from the germline V gene are MDHEN and SYDVKM. The CDR3: CASSFGGRANEQFF. The DNA of the CDR3 is TGTGCCAGCAGTTTCGGCGGGAGGGCCAATGAGCAGTTCTTC.

The table lists this clone with a few counts. The chain carries TRBV6-4 and TRBJ2-3, with 12 bases lining up with TRBD1. The CDR3 extends over 16 amino acids. In germline, CDR1 is MRHNA, CDR2 SNTAGT. The V segment lost 3 bases and the J segment 4 bases; nucleotides outside the gene matches: 5. CDR3 coding DNA: TGTGCCAGCAGTGAAACGGGGACAGGGGGCGCAGATACGCAGTATTTT. Its translation: CASSETGTGGADTQYF.

The J gene is TRBJ1-3, the V gene TRBV30, with 7 bases fitting TRBD1. The CDR3 has 15 residues. Germline V gene sequence: CDR1 GTSNPN, CDR2 SVGIG (reference sequence). The ends lost 2 bases at V and 5 bases at J; junction bases unmatched: 9. The CDR3 DNA reads TGTGCCTGGAGTTTAGGGGGCACAGGAAGAAACACCATATATTTT. Translating it yields CAWSLGGTGRNTIYF.

This chain connects TRBV6-5 to TRBJ1-1; TRBD1 agrees at 9 bases. There are 14 residues in the CDR3. Germline assignment: CDR1 MNHEY and CDR2 SVGAGI. The trim removed 4 bases at V and 4 bases at J, leaving 4 bases unmatched. The CDR3 DNA sequence: TGTGCCAGCAGTTGGGGACAGGGCCTCACTGAAGCTTTCTTT. Encoded protein: CASSWGQGLTEAFF.

V and J are TRBV30 and TRBJ2-7; TRBD2 aligns across 7 bases. Germline V CDR1 and CDR2: GTSNPN, SVGIG (reference sequence). The CDR3 spans 13 residues. J was trimmed by 1 base and V by 3 bases; bases with no gene match: 3. The CDR3 here is CAWRGGNSYEQYF. The CDR3 bases are TGTGCCTGGAGGGGGGGGAATTCCTACGAGCAGTACTTC.

The chain couples TRBV10-3 to TRBJ2-2; D possibly corresponds to TRBD1 (6 bases). This CDR3 region has 17 residues. Looked up from germline, CDR1 is ENHRY and CDR2 is SYGVKD. V was shortened by 3 bases and J by 3 bases, with 17 bases between the two germline ends. The CDR3 loop is CAISERDKGIYTGELFF. For the CDR3, the DNA is TGTGCCATCAGTGAACGGGACAAGGGAATATACACCGGGGAGCTGTTTTTT.

V is TRBV12-5 and J is TRBJ2-7; 10 bases are a match to TRBD2. The V and J ends lost 5 bases and 2 bases, in that order; junction bases with no gene match: 3. Germline CDR1 is LGHNT and CDR2 is FRNRAP. This CDR3 contains 14 residues. CDR3 in amino acids: CASGKSGRAYEQYF. CDR3 DNA sequence: TGTGCTAGTGGTAAAAGCGGGAGGGCCTACGAGCAGTACTTC.

The genes are TRBV5-4 and TRBJ2-5, with 14 bases aligning to TRBD2. Per the germline V gene, CDR1 is SGHNT and CDR2 is YYREEE (reference sequence). V trimming: 3 bases; J trimming: 2 bases; junction bases outside the gene matches: 3. CDR3 length: 16 residues. CDR3 sequence: CASSSRLAGGQETQYF. The CDR3 DNA follows: TGTGCCAGCAGCTCCAGACTAGCGGGGGGGCAAGAGACCCAGTACTTC.